One sample yielded the 28 T cell receptor beta chains listed below, sequenced in a study of blood T cell repertoires in COVID-19. The method was immunoSEQ multiplex PCR; TCRdb's version includes in-frame clones alone and lacks a portion of them. The profile shows roughly 270,000 clones, 85% of them singletons. Sequencing was performed on PBMCs or T cells enriched from blood (not recorded which). All receptors derive from a woman aged 45-65 years who had recovered from COVID-19.

In nucleotides, the CDR3 is TGTGCCAGCAGCTGGGCTAGCGGAGACAATGAGCAGTTCTTC. It is translated as CASSWASGDNEQFF. The J gene is TRBJ2-1, the V gene TRBV5-6, with 7 bases aligning to TRBD2. The CDR3 spans 14 residues. V dropped 3 bases and J dropped 5; count of bases not matched to a gene: 5. Per the germline V gene, CDR1 is SGHDT and CDR2 is YYEEEE.

The chain carries TRBV30 and TRBJ2-4; tentatively, D is TRBD1 (6 bases). Germline V gene data show CDR1 as GTSNPN and CDR2 as SVGIG (reference sequence). V lost 0 bases, J lost 0 bases, and 12 bases lay in between. This CDR3 has 16 amino acids. The CDR3: CAWSVQGIIAKNIQYF. The CDR3 nucleotides read TGTGCCTGGAGTGTACAGGGAATAATAGCCAAAAACATTCAGTACTTC.

This chain uses TRBV7-2 with TRBJ2-2; a possible D gene is TRBD2 (6 bases). This CDR3 is 17 amino acids long. Germline values: CDR1 SGHTA, CDR2 FQGNSA. V shed 4 bases and J shed 0 bases, with 15 bases lying between them. The CDR3 sequence is CASSSGIAATNTGELFF. As DNA, the CDR3 is TGTGCCAGCAGCTCCGGAATAGCGGCTACGAACACCGGGGAGCTGTTTTTT.

The V gene is TRBV4-1, the J gene TRBJ1-5, with D tentatively TRBD1 (5 bases). Germline-derived CDR1 and CDR2 are MGHRA and YSYEKL. The CDR3 runs 15 residues. V was cut by 3 bases and J by 8 bases, with 17 bases left in between. As DNA, the CDR3 is TGCGCCAGCAGCCAGGGGTGGGGGGGAGGAGAGCCCCAGCATTTT. Its protein product is CASSQGWGGGEPQHF.

J is TRBJ1-5 and V is TRBV30, with D possibly TRBD1 on 6 matching bases. The ends were cut back, 2 bases at V and 1 base at J, with 12 bases in the middle. Germline V gives CDR1 GTSNPN, CDR2 SVGIG (reference sequence). CDR3 size: 15 residues. CDR3 loop: CAWSRAGASNQPQHF. CDR3 sequence (DNA): TGTGCCTGGAGTAGAGCGGGGGCCAGCAATCAGCCCCAGCATTTT.

The chain joins TRBV27 to TRBJ1-2; D might be TRBD1 (6 bases). V was shortened by 5 bases and J by 1 base, with 17 bases between the two germline ends. This CDR3 is built from 16 residues. The germline gives CDR1 MNHEY, CDR2 SMNVEV (reference sequence). CDR3 coding DNA: TGTGCCAGCAGTCCGTTTTCGACAGGACGTAACTATGGCTACACCTTC. It is translated as CASSPFSTGRNYGYTF.

This chain connects TRBV12-3 or TRBV12-4 to TRBJ2-1; possibly TRBD1 for D (5 bases). The CDR3 length is 13 residues. V gave up 4 bases and J gave up 10 bases, with 14 bases separating them. CDR3 nucleotides: TGTGCCAGCAGTTGGGGCAGGGAATCGGAGCAGTTCTTC. Translation gives CASSWGRESEQFF.

In its sample, this clone was seen once. CDR3 coding DNA: TGTGCCAGCAGCCCAAGGACTAGATTCGAGACCCAGTACTTC. It translates to CASSPRTRFETQYF. This chain links TRBV9 with TRBJ2-5; TRBD2 agrees at 7 bases. CDR3 size: 14 residues. Germline V CDR1 and CDR2: SGDLS, YYNGEE. The J segment lost 5 bases and the V segment lost 4 bases, leaving 8 bases of the junction unmatched.

V and J are TRBV11-2 and TRBJ2-7, with TRBD1 matching over 8 bases. The germline CDR1 and CDR2 sequences are SGHAT and FQNNGV. The CDR3 covers 15 residues. The V gene end was trimmed by 5 bases and the J gene end by 2 bases; junction bases not matched to a gene: 8. CDR3 in DNA: TGTGCCAGCAGCAGATCGACAGGGGCGACCTACGAGCAGTACTTC. Its protein is CASSRSTGATYEQYF.

This chain uses TRBV18 with TRBJ1-1; weak D call: TRBD1 (6 bases). CDR1 and CDR2 (germline): KGHSH, LQKENI. The V end lost 4 bases, the J end lost 1 base, and 13 bases lay between the germline ends. There are 15 residues in the CDR3. The CDR3 bases are TGTGCCAGCTCACTACGGGGGGCCGGGAACACTGAAGCTTTCTTT. Translation gives CASSLRGAGNTEAFF.

V gene TRBV10-2 combines with J gene TRBJ2-2, with 9 nucleotides matching TRBD1. V lost 6 bases, J lost 7 bases, and 6 bases stayed unmatched. This CDR3 comprises 14 residues. Per germline, CDR1 WSHSY and CDR2 SAAADI. The CDR3: CASREGQGNGELFF. In nucleotides, the CDR3 is TGCGCCAGCAGGGAGGGACAGGGCAACGGGGAGCTGTTTTTT.

The chain combines TRBV11-2 with TRBJ1-1; TRBD1 aligns across 7 bases. J lost 4 bases, V lost 3 bases, and 2 bases had no gene match. Germline V gives CDR1 SGHAT, CDR2 FQNNGV. The CDR3 length is 13 residues. The CDR3 DNA sequence: TGTGCCAGCAGCTTGACAGGGACCACTGAAGCTTTCTTT. This codes for CASSLTGTTEAFF.

The V gene is TRBV7-9, the J gene TRBJ2-7; 7 positions agree with TRBD1. Germline lookup yields CDR1 SEHNR and CDR2 FQNEAQ (reference sequence). The CDR3 sequence is 19 residues long. V shed 1 base and J 0 bases; nucleotides not matched to a gene: 15. This CDR3 is CASSLVPMGQPRLSYEQYF. Written as DNA, the CDR3 is TGTGCCAGCAGCTTAGTACCGATGGGACAGCCGCGTCTCTCCTACGAGCAGTACTTC.

V is TRBV2 and J is TRBJ1-1; tentative D call: TRBD1 (5 bases). Germline CDR1 is SNHLY and CDR2 is FYNNEI. This CDR3 has 13 residues. V dropped 7 bases and J dropped 1 base, with 10 bases sitting between them. The CDR3 region has the DNA TGTGCCAGCACTCGCAGGGAGAACACTGAAGCTTTCTTT. This translates into CASTRRENTEAFF.

Only a few counts were recorded for this clone. The chain combines TRBV9 with TRBJ1-6; D ambiguous. There are 13 residues in the CDR3. Germline-derived CDR1 and CDR2 are SGDLS and YYNGEE. V was trimmed by 0 bases and J by 9 bases, leaving 7 bases between them. The CDR3 region has the DNA TGTGCCAGCAGCGTAGGGGCGAGTTCACCCCTCCACTTT. This codes for CASSVGASSPLHF.

The rearrangement uses TRBV6-5 and TRBJ1-1; possible D gene TRBD1, 6 bases. This CDR3 has 12 amino acids. V was pared by 7 bases and J by 1 base, with 7 bases between. The V gene's germline CDR1 is MNHEY and CDR2 SVGAGI. The CDR3 DNA reads as TGTGCCAGCAAAGGGGGGAACACTGAAGCTTTCTTT. Its protein is CASKGGNTEAFF.

A note on this clone: Other DNA sequences in this specimen translate into the identical CDR3. This chain links TRBV6-5 with TRBJ1-1; D is perhaps TRBD1 (5 bases). V dropped 2 bases and J dropped 1 base, with 8 bases sitting between them. Per germline, CDR1 MNHEY and CDR2 SVGAGI. The CDR3 extends over 14 amino acids. The CDR3 sequence is CASSYRGRNTEAFF. CDR3 nucleotide sequence: TGTGCCAGCAGTTACAGGGGCCGGAACACTGAAGCTTTCTTT.

V gene TRBV19 combines with J gene TRBJ2-7; 7 bases match TRBD1. Germline V gene sequence: CDR1 LNHDA, CDR2 SQIVND (reference sequence). The CDR3 covers 13 residues. V lost 5 bases to trimming and J lost 5 bases; unmatched junction nucleotides: 6. CDR3 in amino acids: CASSPDRDNEQYF. CDR3 DNA: TGTGCCAGTAGTCCCGACAGGGACAACGAGCAGTACTTC.

The rearrangement links TRBV27 to TRBJ1-1; tentative D call: TRBD1 (5 bases). Germline V gene sequence: CDR1 MNHEY, CDR2 SMNVEV (reference sequence). There are 15 residues in the CDR3. V lost 1 base and J lost 4, with 13 bases in between. DNA of the CDR3: TGTGCCAGCAGTTTATTCGGGGGAGGGACCACTGAAGCTTTCTTT. Its translation: CASSLFGGGTTEAFF.

V gene TRBV5-6 combines with J gene TRBJ1-2, with TRBD1 as a possible D gene (5 bases). This CDR3 spans 16 amino acids. The germline gives CDR1 SGHDT, CDR2 YYEEEE. The V end lost 4 bases, the J end lost 5 bases, and 21 bases lay between the germline ends. The CDR3 DNA follows: TGTGCCAGCAGCCCCCGGTGGGGGGAAAAGGGGTATGGCTACACCTTC. It translates to CASSPRWGEKGYGYTF. Looking up the rest from reference TRBV5-6 and TRBJ1-2 gives the full variable domain: DAGVTQSPTHLIKTRGQQVTLRCSPKSGHDTVSWYQQALGQGPQFIFQYYEEEERQRGNFPDRFSGHQFPNYSSELNVNALLLGDSALYLCASSPRWGEKGYGYTFGSGTRLTVV.

A remark on this clone: Other DNA sequences within the sample encode an identical CDR3. The chain uses TRBV9 and TRBJ2-1, with D uncertain. Germline values: CDR1 SGDLS, CDR2 YYNGEE. The V gene lost 0 bases and the J gene lost 0 bases, with 7 bases spanning the gap. The CDR3 consists of 15 residues. CDR3 DNA: TGTGCCAGCAGCGTAGCGCCTAGCTCCTACAATGAGCAGTTCTTC. Translating it yields CASSVAPSSYNEQFF.

The chain joins TRBV10-3 to TRBJ2-3; the D is unclear. This CDR3 contains 19 residues. Germline V CDR1 and CDR2: ENHRY, SYGVKD. Trimming took 0 bases from V and 2 from J, leaving 21 bases between them. The CDR3 DNA is TGTGCCATCAGTGAGTCTCGAGGTGGAAACCGAATTCTCACAGATACGCAGTATTTT. Amino acid sequence: CAISESRGGNRILTDTQYF.

This clone was observed a handful of times. This sequence joins TRBV6-2 or TRBV6-3 and TRBJ2-5; 8 bases are a match to TRBD1. The CDR3 loop spans 14 amino acids. J was trimmed by 9 bases and V by 5 bases; bases with no gene match: 11. The germline CDR1 and CDR2 sequences are MNHEY and SVGEGT. CDR3 residues: CASSLSGGPMAQYF. CDR3 nucleotides: TGTGCCAGCAGTCTTTCAGGGGGCCCAATGGCCCAGTACTTC.

The chain combines TRBV5-1 with TRBJ1-1, with 9 bases matching TRBD1. Germline V gene data show CDR1 as SGHRS and CDR2 as YFSETQ. This CDR3 region has 14 residues. V lost 4 bases to trimming and J lost 4 bases; unmatched junction nucleotides: 5. CDR3 amino acids: CASSLDRGGTEAFF. The DNA of the CDR3 is TGCGCCAGCAGCCTCGACAGGGGGGGCACTGAAGCTTTCTTT.

This clone occurred once. The chain is built from TRBV3-1 (or the pseudogene TRBV3-2) and TRBJ2-5; D may be TRBD2 (5 bases). CDR3 length equals 14 residues. CDR1 is LGHDT and CDR2 is YNNKEL in the germline V gene (reference sequence). Trimming removed 4 bases from V and 4 bases from J, with 13 bases in between. The CDR3 bases are TGTGCCAGCAGCCGCCCGGACTTGGGAGAGACCCAGTACTTC. It encodes CASSRPDLGETQYF.

This sequence joins TRBV19 and TRBJ2-2; weak D call: TRBD2 (5 bases). Germline V gene sequence: CDR1 LNHDA, CDR2 SQIVND (reference sequence). V gave up 6 bases and J gave up 4 bases, with 12 bases separating them. The CDR3 contains 14 residues. The CDR3, as DNA: TGTGCCAGTAGGAGGGAGAGAGGCACCGGGGAGCTGTTTTTT. This codes for CASRRERGTGELFF.

The chain links TRBV2 to TRBJ1-3, with a weak D call TRBD1 (6 bases). V was trimmed by 5 bases and J by 4 bases, leaving 21 bases between them. The CDR3 covers 17 residues. Germline values: CDR1 SNHLY, CDR2 FYNNEI. The CDR3 DNA follows: TGTGCCAGCAGTCAATTAGTCCACAGGGCTTTGGGAAACACCATATATTTT. This translates into CASSQLVHRALGNTIYF.

This clone has just a few counts. This chain connects TRBV4-1 to TRBJ2-7; D gene uncertain. The CDR3 totals 15 residues. Trimming cost V 2 bases and J 5 bases, with 16 bases left between them. Per germline, CDR1 MGHRA and CDR2 YSYEKL. CDR3 in amino acids: CASSQLSAGFNEQYF. Here the CDR3 DNA reads TGCGCCAGCAGCCAATTATCCGCCGGGTTCAACGAGCAGTACTTC.